Below are 27 T cell receptor beta chains sequenced from a single sample in a study of cytomegalovirus exposure and HLA in healthy donors. The PCR had 60 Vbeta and 13 Jbeta primers. Assay: immunoSEQ multiplex PCR; the TCRdb copy retains only in-frame clones and omits some. The sample yields about 200,000 clones, more than 65% seen once. The source material was PBMCs. The receptor set was obtained from a man aged 45-65 years in good health and CMV-seronegative.

The CDR3, as DNA: TGTGCCTGGAGTGTTTTTCGGCAGGGATCAATGAACACTGAAGCTTTCTTT. This encodes CAWSVFRQGSMNTEAFF. The rearrangement joins TRBV30 to TRBJ1-1, with a tentative D call TRBD1 (5 bases). The CDR3 has 17 amino acids. Between the trimmed V and J ends, which lost 0 bases and 0 bases, there was a span of 17 bases. Germline V gene lookup returns CDR1 GTSNPN and CDR2 SVGIG (reference sequence). The full variable domain, in which reference TRBV30 and TRBJ1-1 provide the parts outside the CDR3, is SQTIHQWPATLVQPVGSPLSLECTVEGTSNPNLYWYRQAAGRGLQLLFYSVGIGQISSEVPQNLSASRPQDRQFILSSKKLLLSDSGFYLCAWSVFRQGSMNTEAFFGQGTRLTVV.

The rearrangement links TRBV28 to TRBJ2-6; possibly TRBD1 for D (6 bases). With 5 bases removed from V and 0 bases from J, the gap between germline ends came to 17 bases. CDR1 MDHEN and CDR2 SYDVKM come from the germline V gene. This CDR3 contains 18 residues. The DNA for the CDR3 is TGTGCCAGCAGTCCACCGGACAGACTTACCTCTGGGGCCAACGTCCTGACTTTC. As protein: CASSPPDRLTSGANVLTF.

The V call is TRBV11-2, the J call TRBJ2-2, with 11 positions matching TRBD2. The CDR3 totals 16 residues. J lost 5 bases, V lost 4 bases, and 6 bases had no gene match. Germline-derived CDR1 and CDR2 are SGHAT and FQNNGV. DNA of the CDR3: TGTGCCAGCAGCTCTAGGACTAGCGGGTTAACCGGGGAGCTGTTTTTT. It codes for CASSSRTSGLTGELFF. Full variable domain (remainder filled in from reference TRBV11-2 and TRBJ2-2): EAGVAQSPRYKIIEKRQSVAFWCNPISGHATLYWYQQILGQGPKLLIQFQNNGVVDDSQLPKDRFSAERLKGVDSTLKIQPAKLEDSAVYLCASSSRTSGLTGELFFGEGSRLTVL.

The gene calls are TRBV4-1 and TRBJ2-3; 8 nucleotides align to TRBD1. The germline V gene encodes CDR1 MGHRA and CDR2 YSYEKL. This CDR3 is 15 amino acids long. V was clipped by 0 bases and J by 4 bases; unmatched bases: 3. The CDR3 region is CASSQEDRDPDTQYF. The CDR3 DNA reads as TGCGCCAGCAGCCAAGAGGACAGGGACCCAGATACGCAGTATTTT.

This clone has a handful of counts. The rearrangement uses TRBV27 and TRBJ2-4; no reliable D call. Trimming took off 5 bases at V and 0 bases at J, with 11 bases between the two ends. The CDR3 covers 15 residues. Germline CDR1 MNHEY, CDR2 SMNVEV (reference sequence). CDR3 protein: CASSRNTVAKNIQYF. The CDR3 bases are TGTGCCAGCAGTCGTAATACAGTAGCCAAAAACATTCAGTACTTC.

V usage is TRBV11-3 and J usage is TRBJ2-1; weak D call: TRBD1 (6 bases). Germline V gives CDR1 SGHNT, CDR2 YENEEA. This CDR3 is 15 amino acids long. V was pared by 5 bases and J by 1 base, with 12 bases between. Here the CDR3 reads CASSPGHLSYNEQFF. In DNA, the CDR3 is TGTGCCAGCAGCCCGGGACACCTATCCTACAATGAGCAGTTCTTC.

The chain recombines TRBV5-1 with TRBJ2-5; TRBD1 agrees at 11 bases. The J call is in doubt because the DNA end fits TRBJ2-7 better. Germline lookup yields CDR1 SGHRS and CDR2 YFSETQ. This CDR3 is built from 15 residues. The CDR3 sequence: CASSLTGTGGYEQYF. The CDR3 DNA reads as TGCGCCAGCAGCTTAACCGGGACAGGGGGCTACGAGCAGTACTTC.

The gene calls are TRBV9 and TRBJ1-1, with D tentatively TRBD1 (5 bases). This CDR3 region has 14 residues. Germline V gene lookup returns CDR1 SGDLS and CDR2 YYNGEE. Trimming cost V 4 bases and J 6 bases, with 16 bases left between them. This chain's CDR3 is CASSQLPGKSEAFF. CDR3 sequence (DNA): TGTGCCAGCAGCCAACTACCAGGGAAGTCTGAAGCTTTCTTT.

V is TRBV6-5 and J is TRBJ2-1; 11 nucleotides line up with TRBD2. This CDR3 has 15 residues. Trimming removed 2 bases from V and 9 bases from J; junction bases left unmatched: 6. CDR1 MNHEY and CDR2 SVGAGI come from the germline V gene. CDR3 loop: CASSYRLAGRVEQFF. CDR3 nucleotides: TGTGCCAGCAGTTACAGACTAGCGGGAAGGGTTGAGCAGTTCTTC.

The V gene is TRBV29-1, the J gene TRBJ2-7, with a possible D match to TRBD1 (5 bases). The V gene's germline CDR1 is SQVTM and CDR2 ANQGSEA. Trimming took 3 bases from V and 2 from J, leaving 8 bases between them. The CDR3 spans 12 residues. The CDR3 region has the DNA TGCAGCGTTGATACAGGCACCTACGAGCAGTACTTC. This encodes CSVDTGTYEQYF.

V gene TRBV5-4 combines with J gene TRBJ2-7, with unresolved D. Trimming cost V 0 bases and J 0 bases, with 7 bases left between them. This CDR3 spans 14 amino acids. CDR1 is SGHNT and CDR2 is YYREEE in the germline V gene (reference sequence). This chain's CDR3 is CASSLAERSYEQYF. DNA of the CDR3: TGTGCCAGCAGCTTGGCCGAGCGCTCCTACGAGCAGTACTTC.

The V and J genes are TRBV29-1 and TRBJ2-7; 9 nucleotides match TRBD2. Trimming cost V 3 bases and J 7 bases; bases outside gene matches: 13. Per germline, CDR1 SQVTM and CDR2 ANQGSEA. This CDR3 region has 15 residues. The CDR3 DNA reads TGCAGCGTTGATGTGACTAGCGGTGAGGCGGCTGAGCAGTACTTC. This codes for CSVDVTSGEAAEQYF.

This chain uses TRBV11-3 with TRBJ2-7, with D possibly being TRBD1 (6 bases). Germline V lookup: CDR1 SGHNT, CDR2 YENEEA. There are 14 residues in the CDR3. Trimming stripped 1 base from V and 3 bases from J, with 10 bases between. The CDR3 DNA reads TGTGCCAGCAGCTTAGGACAGGAGCACTACGAGCAGTACTTC. This codes for CASSLGQEHYEQYF.

This chain joins TRBV29-1 and TRBJ2-5; no definite D call. CDR1 and CDR2 (germline): SQVTM, ANQGSEA. This CDR3 has 13 amino acids. V shed 6 bases and J shed 5 bases, with 16 bases lying between them. The chain's CDR3 is CSVVPGFGETQYF. CDR3 bases: TGCAGCGTGGTTCCTGGGTTCGGGGAGACCCAGTACTTC.

The genes are TRBV5-1 and TRBJ1-1, with TRBD1 identical over 10 bases. V dropped 4 bases and J dropped 1; count of bases not matched to a gene: 4. From germline, CDR1 is SGHRS and CDR2 YFSETQ. The CDR3 contains 15 residues. This CDR3 reads CASSRDRGSNTEAFF. DNA of the CDR3: TGCGCCAGCAGCCGGGACAGGGGCTCGAACACTGAAGCTTTCTTT.

This clone was recorded once. The chain has TRBV9 and TRBJ1-2, with D possibly TRBD1 on 6 matching bases. Trimming took off 0 bases at V and 2 bases at J, with 11 bases between the two ends. Per germline, CDR1 SGDLS and CDR2 YYNGEE. The CDR3 has 15 residues. CDR3 nucleotides: TGTGCCAGCAGCGTAGCATTAACAGGGAACTATGGCTACACCTTC. Its protein is CASSVALTGNYGYTF.

The rearrangement links TRBV9 to TRBJ1-1, with D maybe TRBD1 (6 bases). From germline, CDR1 is SGDLS and CDR2 YYNGEE. The ends were cut back, 3 bases at V and 7 bases at J, with 19 bases in the middle. The CDR3 runs 15 residues. The CDR3 sequence: CASSGSGGPGGEAFF. The CDR3 DNA follows: TGTGCCAGCAGCGGGTCTGGGGGCCCCGGAGGTGAAGCTTTCTTT. Filled out from reference TRBV9 and TRBJ1-1, the complete variable domain reads DSGVTQTPKHLITATGQRVTLRCSPRSGDLSVYWYQQSLDQGLQFLIQYYNGEERAKGNILERFSAQQFPDLHSELNLSSLELGDSALYFCASSGSGGPGGEAFFGQGTRLTVV.

The genes are TRBV2 and TRBJ2-7; D unresolved. This CDR3 contains 14 residues. In germline, CDR1 is SNHLY, CDR2 FYNNEI. V was trimmed by 2 bases and J by 3 bases, leaving 11 bases between them. CDR3 residues: CASSEPPGGYEQYF. The CDR3, as DNA: TGTGCCAGCAGTGAACCCCCTGGCGGCTACGAGCAGTACTTC.

V usage is TRBV27 and J usage is TRBJ2-7; weak D call: TRBD1 (7 bases). From germline, CDR1 is MNHEY and CDR2 SMNVEV (reference sequence). There are 15 residues in the CDR3. With 4 bases removed from V and 6 bases from J, the gap between germline ends came to 19 bases. The DNA for the CDR3 is TGTGCCAGCAGTTCGTGGGACTCCAACAGGGGCGAGCAGTACTTC. It encodes CASSSWDSNRGEQYF.

J is TRBJ1-1 and V is TRBV7-6; D gene unclear. Trimming stripped 3 bases from V and 3 bases from J, with 11 bases between. The germline CDR1 and CDR2 sequences are SGHVS and FNYEAQ. This CDR3 is 14 amino acids long. The CDR3 DNA is TGTGCCAGCAGCTTGCGGGGTGGGGACACTGAAGCTTTCTTT. This translates into CASSLRGGDTEAFF.

The chain has TRBV9 and TRBJ2-5; 9 nucleotides match TRBD1. Germline values: CDR1 SGDLS, CDR2 YYNGEE. The CDR3 sequence is 15 residues long. V dropped 4 bases and J dropped 4; count of bases not matched to a gene: 8. DNA of the CDR3: TGTGCCAGCAGCACCCCACAGGGGGCTCTAGAGACCCAGTACTTC. It codes for CASSTPQGALETQYF.

The J gene is TRBJ2-1, the V gene TRBV7-9; D uncertain. V gave up 3 bases and J gave up 0 bases, with 18 bases separating them. CDR3 size: 18 residues. Germline V gene lookup returns CDR1 SEHNR and CDR2 FQNEAQ (reference sequence). CDR3 coding DNA: TGTGCCAGCAGCTTCCCGCCCCTGGCCCCAAGCTCCTACAATGAGCAGTTCTTC. It specifies CASSFPPLAPSSYNEQFF.

The chain couples TRBV9 to TRBJ2-5, with 7 bases lining up with TRBD1. J lost 1 base, V lost 0 bases, and 0 bases had no gene match. The CDR3 contains 14 residues. The germline V gene encodes CDR1 SGDLS and CDR2 YYNGEE. CDR3 bases: TGTGCCAGCAGCGTAGGACAGGGCCAAGAGACCCAGTACTTC. Its translation is CASSVGQGQETQYF.

This clone is a singleton in its sample. The rearrangement joins TRBV29-1 to TRBJ2-7, with 8 bases identical to TRBD1. The length of the CDR3 is 13 residues. V trimming: 7 bases; J trimming: 3 bases; junction bases outside the gene matches: 8. From germline, CDR1 is SQVTM and CDR2 ANQGSEA. CDR3 coding DNA: TGCAGCGCGTCGGGACAGGAGCTCTACGAGCAGTACTTC. Its translation is CSASGQELYEQYF.

This clone has just a few counts. The same CDR3 can be traced to other DNA sequences in this sample. The rearrangement links TRBV27 to TRBJ1-5; possibly TRBD1 for D (5 bases). Deletions cut 5 bases from V and 3 bases from J, with 11 bases between. The length of the CDR3 is 14 residues. Germline CDR1 and CDR2: MNHEY and SMNVEV (reference sequence). The CDR3 is CASSHRDSNQPQHF. The CDR3 region has the DNA TGTGCCAGCAGTCACCGGGACTCCAATCAGCCCCAGCATTTT.

The CDR3 loop is CASSLRETDTQYF. The CDR3 nucleotides are TGCGCCAGCAGCTTGCGGGAGACAGATACGCAGTATTTT. This chain connects TRBV5-1 to TRBJ2-3; D is possibly TRBD2 (6 bases). Germline lookup yields CDR1 SGHRS and CDR2 YFSETQ. This CDR3 is 13 amino acids long. Trimming left V 1 base short and J 3 bases short, with 6 bases between.

The V and J genes are TRBV25-1 and TRBJ2-5; 7 bases match TRBD2. The junction had 5 bases not matched to a gene; V was cut back by 5 bases and J by 2 bases. Germline CDR1 MGHDK, CDR2 SYGVNS. The CDR3 runs to 14 residues. This CDR3 reads CASSPSSGQETQYF. The DNA for the CDR3 is TGTGCCAGCAGTCCCTCTAGCGGACAAGAGACCCAGTACTTC.